Each of the 30 T cell receptor beta chains below was sequenced from the same sample in a study of blood T cell repertoires in COVID-19. Clones were sequenced by immunoSEQ multiplex PCR, and TCRdb holds only the in-frame ones, with some missing. The sample includes some 220,000 clones, approximately 83% of them seen just once. The sample comprised peripheral blood. These receptor sequences come from a woman between 55 and 75 years old with acute or convalescent COVID-19.

The chain has TRBV6-5 and TRBJ1-1; TRBD1 might be the D (6 bases). This CDR3 has 14 residues. Germline CDR1 is MNHEY and CDR2 is SVGAGI. Trimming took off 8 bases at V and 3 bases at J, with 16 bases between the two ends. The CDR3 region has the DNA TGTGCCAGCCGGCCAGGACAGATTTACACTGAAGCTTTCTTT. Translation: CASRPGQIYTEAFF.

CDR3 amino acids: CATYSGGTYGYTF. DNA for the CDR3: TGTGCCACCTATTCCGGGGGGACGTATGGCTACACCTTC. This rearrangement joins TRBV28 to TRBJ1-2, with a weak D call TRBD1 (5 bases). CDR1 and CDR2 (germline): MDHEN, SYDVKM. The V gene lost 10 bases and the J gene lost 5 bases, with 17 bases spanning the gap. CDR3 length equals 13 residues.

The rearrangement uses TRBV6-1 and TRBJ1-6; 8 nucleotides line up with TRBD1. Germline CDR1 and CDR2: MNHNS and SASEGT. The CDR3 contains 16 residues. V was pared by 2 bases and J by 7 bases, with 7 bases of the junction left unmatched. Here the CDR3 reads CASSEIGGDRNSPLHF. The CDR3 DNA follows: TGTGCCAGCAGTGAAATAGGGGGGGACAGGAATTCACCCCTCCACTTT.

The chain is built from TRBV18 and TRBJ2-5, with 7 bases aligning to TRBD2. The CDR3 runs 14 residues. Unmatched junction bases numbered 9, after V lost 6 bases and J lost 5 bases. Looked up from germline, CDR1 is KGHSH and CDR2 is LQKENI. In DNA, the CDR3 is TGTGCCAGCTCCCCGGGCAATAGCGGGGAGACCCAGTACTTC. This translates into CASSPGNSGETQYF.

The gene calls are TRBV2 and TRBJ2-7; D not resolved. The CDR3 is made up of 15 amino acids. Germline lookup yields CDR1 SNHLY and CDR2 FYNNEI. The V gene lost 2 bases and the J gene lost 0 bases, with 11 bases spanning the gap. As DNA, the CDR3 is TGTGCCAGCAGTGAAATGGGCCTAAGCTCCTACGAGCAGTACTTC. It specifies CASSEMGLSSYEQYF.

For the CDR3, the DNA is TGTGCCAGTAGCCGGAGGCGCGATCAGCCCCAGCATTTT. Amino acid sequence: CASSRRRDQPQHF. This chain uses TRBV19 with TRBJ1-5; D is unresolved. Per germline, CDR1 LNHDA and CDR2 SQIVND (reference sequence). This CDR3 is 13 amino acids long. V lost 6 bases and J lost 5, with 11 bases in between.

The V and J genes are TRBV6-6 and TRBJ1-1; unclear D gene. This CDR3 is built from 12 residues. Looked up from germline, CDR1 is MNHNY and CDR2 is SVGAGI (reference sequence). The V end was cut by 5 bases, the J end by 4 bases, with 8 bases between. DNA for the CDR3: TGTGCCAGCAGTCGGCGGCTCACTGAAGCTTTCTTT. As protein: CASSRRLTEAFF.

The chain carries TRBV3-1 (or the pseudogene TRBV3-2) and TRBJ1-2, with 10 bases fitting TRBD1. J was trimmed by 5 bases and V by 4 bases; bases with no gene match: 10. The CDR3 has 16 residues. Per the germline V gene, CDR1 is LGHDT and CDR2 is YNNKEL (reference sequence). CDR3 bases: TGTGCCAGCAGCCCCTCCCGGACAGGGGGGCTTTATGGCTACACCTTC. It encodes CASSPSRTGGLYGYTF.

The chain uses TRBV5-1 and TRBJ2-1; tentative D call: TRBD1 (6 bases). The V end was cut by 4 bases, the J end by 2 bases, with 13 bases between. This CDR3 contains 15 residues. In germline, CDR1 is SGHRS, CDR2 YFSETQ. CDR3 sequence reads: CASSQPTGTYNEQFF. The CDR3 bases are TGCGCCAGCAGCCAACCTACAGGGACCTACAATGAGCAGTTCTTC.

The gene calls are TRBV19 and TRBJ1-2; tentative D call: TRBD1 (5 bases). The CDR3 length is 13 residues. Germline CDR1 reads LNHDA; CDR2 reads SQIVND (reference sequence). Trimming left V 3 bases short and J 4 bases short, with 9 bases between. The chain's CDR3 is CASSIAGFYGYTF. Written as DNA, the CDR3 is TGTGCCAGTAGTATCGCAGGGTTCTATGGCTACACCTTC.

Only a few counts were recorded for this clone. The chain recombines TRBV5-1 with TRBJ1-3; no reliable D call. This CDR3 is built from 18 residues. Trimming pared 0 bases from V and 0 bases from J, leaving 16 bases between. Germline CDR1 is SGHRS and CDR2 is YFSETQ. The CDR3 sequence is CASSLDGVRVSSGNTIYF. The CDR3 DNA is TGCGCCAGCAGCTTGGATGGAGTTCGGGTCTCCTCTGGAAACACCATATATTTT. Using reference TRBV5-1 and TRBJ1-3 for the parts outside the CDR3, the full variable domain is KAGVTQTPRYLIKTRGQQVTLSCSPISGHRSVSWYQQTPGQGLQFLFEYFSETQRNKGNFPGRFSGRQFSNSRSEMNVSTLELGDSALYLCASSLDGVRVSSGNTIYFGEGSWLTVV.

The chain uses TRBV6-5 and TRBJ1-4; tentatively, D is TRBD1 (5 bases). Per germline, CDR1 MNHEY and CDR2 SVGAGI. The CDR3 covers 14 residues. Trimming shortened V by 6 bases and J by 3 bases, and 11 bases separated the two germline ends. CDR3 in amino acids: CASSETAANEKLFF. CDR3 DNA sequence: TGTGCCAGCAGCGAGACAGCAGCTAATGAAAAACTGTTTTTT.

This chain links TRBV5-1 with TRBJ1-2, with 9 bases aligning to TRBD1. This CDR3 contains 17 residues. The V gene's germline CDR1 is SGHRS and CDR2 YFSETQ. V shed 4 bases, J shed 2 bases, and the junction held 12 bases outside the gene matches. CDR3 in DNA: TGCGCCAGCAGCCTCGGGACAGGGTCCCCCCTCAACTATGGCTACACCTTC. Amino acid sequence: CASSLGTGSPLNYGYTF.

The rearrangement links TRBV3-1 (or the pseudogene TRBV3-2) to TRBJ1-4, with a tentative D call TRBD1 (5 bases). V was shortened by 3 bases and J by 5 bases, with 10 bases between the two germline ends. Germline V gives CDR1 LGHDT, CDR2 YNNKEL (reference sequence). The length of the CDR3 is 14 residues. CDR3 sequence (DNA): TGTGCCAGCAGCCACTTTGGGGGGAATGAAAAACTGTTTTTT. It yields the protein CASSHFGGNEKLFF.

The chain carries TRBV28 and TRBJ1-1; 10 nucleotides match TRBD1. CDR1 is MDHEN, CDR2 SYDVKM, per germline. The V and J ends lost 5 bases and 8 bases, in that order; junction bases with no gene match: 11. This CDR3 has 15 residues. The CDR3 protein is CASSGALRQGAEAFF. CDR3 nucleotide sequence: TGTGCCAGCAGTGGCGCTTTAAGACAGGGGGCAGAAGCTTTCTTT.

The chain recombines TRBV9 with TRBJ2-7; D may be TRBD1 (6 bases). V dropped 0 bases and J dropped 6 bases, with 10 bases sitting between them. From germline, CDR1 is SGDLS and CDR2 YYNGEE. The CDR3 has 13 residues. The CDR3 DNA sequence: TGTGCCAGCAGCGTAGGGACAGAAGGCGAGCAGTACTTC. This encodes CASSVGTEGEQYF.

The CDR3 sequence is CASSLVSGAGYGYTF. The CDR3 DNA sequence: TGTGCCAGCAGCTTGGTTTCAGGGGCTGGCTATGGCTACACCTTC. The chain couples TRBV5-5 to TRBJ1-2; tentatively, D is TRBD1 (6 bases). Trimming removed 0 bases from V and 4 bases from J, with 13 bases in between. Per the germline V gene, CDR1 is SGHKS and CDR2 is YYEKEE (reference sequence). The CDR3 is 15 amino acids.

V and J are TRBV29-1 and TRBJ2-1; 7 nucleotides agree with TRBD1. The CDR3 runs 14 residues. Unmatched junction bases numbered 4, after V lost 4 bases and J lost 1 base. Germline values: CDR1 SQVTM, CDR2 ANQGSEA. CDR3 region: CSVVGTDSYNEQFF. In nucleotides, the CDR3 is TGCAGCGTTGTCGGGACAGATTCCTACAATGAGCAGTTCTTC.

This chain joins TRBV30 and TRBJ1-1; TRBD1 might be the D (5 bases). This CDR3 is built from 11 residues. Germline V CDR1 and CDR2: GTSNPN, SVGIG (reference sequence). Trimming cost V 2 bases and J 8 bases, with 9 bases left between them. The CDR3 region has the DNA TGTGCCTGGAGTAGCCGACAGGAAGCTTTCTTT. It is translated as CAWSSRQEAFF.

This chain uses TRBV19 with TRBJ2-1; TRBD2 agrees at 14 bases. Germline V gene sequence: CDR1 LNHDA, CDR2 SQIVND (reference sequence). The CDR3 totals 17 residues. V was pared by 4 bases and J by 0 bases, with 2 bases of the junction left unmatched. The CDR3 region is CASSTGTSGSSYNEQFF. For the CDR3, the DNA is TGTGCCAGTAGTACAGGGACTAGCGGGAGCTCCTACAATGAGCAGTTCTTC.

V and J are TRBV2 and TRBJ1-4; 7 bases map to TRBD1. V was clipped by 6 bases and J by 8 bases; unmatched bases: 3. The germline V gene encodes CDR1 SNHLY and CDR2 FYNNEI. The CDR3 has 12 amino acids. The CDR3 reads CASRGTVEKLFF. CDR3 nucleotides: TGTGCCAGCAGGGGGACAGTAGAAAAACTGTTTTTT.

This chain uses TRBV11-3 with TRBJ1-6; 8 positions match TRBD1. The CDR3 runs to 14 residues. V was pared by 5 bases and J by 6 bases, with 3 bases of the junction left unmatched. CDR1 is SGHNT, CDR2 YENEEA, per germline. For the CDR3, the DNA is TGTGCCAGCAGCCAGGGACAGGCTAATTCACCCCTCCACTTT. Translation: CASSQGQANSPLHF.

This chain joins TRBV27 and TRBJ2-3; TRBD1 matches 7 bases. The CDR3 totals 16 residues. The germline V gene has CDR1 MNHEY and CDR2 SMNVEV (reference sequence). With 2 bases clipped from V and 0 bases from J, the junction kept 5 bases outside the gene matches. The CDR3 here is CASSLTDRTSTDTQYF. The CDR3 bases are TGTGCCAGCAGTTTAACGGACAGGACTAGCACAGATACGCAGTATTTT.

The chain is built from TRBV5-6 and TRBJ1-2; possibly TRBD1 for D (5 bases). CDR3 length: 14 residues. Germline V CDR1 and CDR2: SGHDT, YYEEEE. The V and J ends lost 0 bases and 2 bases respectively, with 8 bases between them. The CDR3 loop is CASSLEAGNYGYTF. In DNA, the CDR3 is TGTGCCAGCAGCTTGGAGGCAGGGAACTATGGCTACACCTTC. The full variable domain, rest sourced from reference TRBV5-6 and TRBJ1-2, is DAGVTQSPTHLIKTRGQQVTLRCSPKSGHDTVSWYQQALGQGPQFIFQYYEEEERQRGNFPDRFSGHQFPNYSSELNVNALLLGDSALYLCASSLEAGNYGYTFGSGTRLTVV.

The chain employs TRBV11-2 and TRBJ2-3, with 8 bases lining up with TRBD2. The J segment lost 0 bases and the V segment lost 4 bases, leaving 9 bases of the junction unmatched. The CDR3 has 17 residues. Germline V gives CDR1 SGHAT, CDR2 FQNNGV. CDR3 coding DNA: TGTGCCAGCAGCTCCGATAGCGGGGAGCATAGCACAGATACGCAGTATTTT. Translated, it gives CASSSDSGEHSTDTQYF.

The chain couples TRBV7-8 to TRBJ1-1; tentative D call: TRBD1 (5 bases). Germline CDR1 is SGHVS and CDR2 is FQNEAQ. Between the trimmed V and J ends, which lost 0 bases and 5 bases, there was a span of 13 bases. The CDR3 covers 15 residues. The CDR3 DNA is TGTGCCAGCAGCTTAGCGGTGGTTAGGGGTACTGAAGCTTTCTTT. It encodes CASSLAVVRGTEAFF.

The chain joins TRBV19 to TRBJ2-7, with 10 bases lining up with TRBD1. The CDR3 spans 12 residues. Germline V gives CDR1 LNHDA, CDR2 SQIVND (reference sequence). V shed 7 bases, J shed 4 bases, and the junction held 1 base outside the gene matches. The CDR3 bases are TGTGCCAGTATGGGACAGGGGTACGAGCAGTACTTC. As protein: CASMGQGYEQYF.

This rearrangement joins TRBV28 to TRBJ1-1, with a tentative D call TRBD1 (6 bases). The CDR3 consists of 12 residues. Germline V CDR1 and CDR2: MDHEN, SYDVKM. The V end lost 6 bases, the J end lost 4 bases, and 9 bases lay between the germline ends. Here the CDR3 reads CASRLQGTEAFF. The CDR3 nucleotides read TGTGCCAGCAGGTTACAGGGCACTGAAGCTTTCTTT.

The chain recombines TRBV30 with TRBJ2-1; D perhaps matches TRBD2 (5 bases). The germline V gene has CDR1 GTSNPN and CDR2 SVGIG (reference sequence). This CDR3 has 13 amino acids. V gave up 3 bases and J gave up 5 bases, with 11 bases separating them. This chain's CDR3 is CAWRPGNHNEQFF. CDR3 DNA sequence: TGTGCCTGGAGGCCCGGGAATCACAATGAGCAGTTCTTC. Full variable domain (remainder filled in from reference TRBV30 and TRBJ2-1): SQTIHQWPATLVQPVGSPLSLECTVEGTSNPNLYWYRQAAGRGLQLLFYSVGIGQISSEVPQNLSASRPQDRQFILSSKKLLLSDSGFYLCAWRPGNHNEQFFGPGTRLTVL.

The chain has TRBV4-1 and TRBJ1-1, with 10 bases lining up with TRBD1. The CDR3 covers 16 residues. Germline CDR1 and CDR2: MGHRA and YSYEKL. Unmatched junction bases numbered 9, after V lost 4 bases and J lost 4 bases. CDR3 bases: TGCGCCAGCAGCCCTAGCCGGGACAGGGGTGGCACTGAAGCTTTCTTT. Residues: CASSPSRDRGGTEAFF.